The rows below give T cell receptor beta chains drawn from one sample of a study of blood T cell repertoires in COVID-19. The data were produced by immunoSEQ multiplex PCR, yet TCRdb's version contains in-frame clones alone and is incomplete. The sample includes about 200,000 clones, more than 75% of them seen just once. The specimen was peripheral blood. Every receptor here comes from a man at least 80 years old with acute or convalescent COVID-19. Both conserved end residues are part of each CDR3. The D gene is left open where the match is weak. Rows give clone size only sometimes, using once, few, many, or a class for an expanded clone.

j_call d_call v_call clone_size cdr3_nt cdr3_aa
TRBJ1-4 TRBD1 TRBV5-4 NA TGTGCCAGCAGCAAGGACAGGGGGAGTGAAAAACTGTTTTTT CASSKDRGSEKLFF
TRBJ2-2 NA TRBV27 NA TGTGCCAGCAGTTTATTCCCTAGTGGGGAGCTGTTTTTT CASSLFPSGELFF
TRBJ2-7 TRBD2 TRBV28 NA TGTGCCAGCACCTCGACTAGCGGGAGGGGAAAAAGCTCCTACGAGCAGTACTTC CASTSTSGRGKSSYEQYF
TRBJ1-2 NA TRBV30 NA TGTGCCTGGAGTCTGGGCCAGACCTATGGCTACACCTTC CAWSLGQTYGYTF
TRBJ2-3 TRBD2 TRBV29-1 NA TGCAGCGTTGTAAGCGGTCTAGCGGGAGGAATCACAGATACGCAGTATTTT CSVVSGLAGGITDTQYF
TRBJ1-6 NA TRBV10-1 NA TGCGCCAGCAGCCTTCTGCCGGACAGCTCCTATAATTCACCCCTCCACTTT CASSLLPDSSYNSPLHF
TRBJ2-1 TRBD1 TRBV9 NA TGTGCCAGCAGCGGGGAATTCGGGACAGGGGATGCGGGTGAGCAGTTCTTC CASSGEFGTGDAGEQFF
TRBJ2-3 NA TRBV7-6 NA TGTGCCAGCAGTAAGGGGTATTTAAGCACAGATACGCAGTATTTT CASSKGYLSTDTQYF
TRBJ1-4 NA TRBV18 NA TGTGCCAGCTCACCACCTAGCAATAACGGGGAAAAACTGTTTTTT CASSPPSNNGEKLFF
TRBJ2-7 NA TRBV28 few TGTGCCAGCAGCCGAGGCAAGTACGAGCAGTACTTC CASSRGKYEQYF
TRBJ2-1 TRBD2 TRBV7-2 NA TGTGCCAGCAGTGGATCCGGGACTAGATACAATGAGCAGTTCTTC CASSGSGTRYNEQFF
TRBJ2-5 TRBD2 TRBV7-2 NA TGTGCCAGCAGCTCCCCCTTAGCGGGAGGGCCCAAGACCCAGTACTTC CASSSPLAGGPKTQYF
TRBJ2-1 TRBD1 TRBV15 NA TGTGCCACCAGCATCGACAGGGAGCCGTTCAATGAGCAGTTCTTC CATSIDREPFNEQFF
TRBJ2-1 TRBD1 TRBV19 once TGTGCCAGTAGTATGGGGACAGTTGTCTCCTACAATGAGCAGTTCTTC CASSMGTVVSYNEQFF
TRBJ2-3 TRBD2 TRBV27 NA TGTGCCAGCAGTTGGACTAGCGGGAGTCGCGGCACAGATACGCAGTATTTT CASSWTSGSRGTDTQYF
TRBJ2-5 TRBD2 TRBV30 NA TGTGCCTGGGGGACTAGCGGGAGGGCCGTGGAGACCCAGTACTTC CAWGTSGRAVETQYF
TRBJ2-3 TRBD2 TRBV27 NA TGTGCCAGCAGTTCAGGACTAGCGGGAGTGGCAGATACGCAGTATTTT CASSSGLAGVADTQYF
TRBJ2-1 NA TRBV7-3 NA TGTGCCAGCAGCCCTAAAGGAGGGTACAATGAGCAGTTCTTC CASSPKGGYNEQFF
TRBJ1-6 NA TRBV4-3 once TGCGCCAGCAGCCAAGAACAGTGGGATAATTCACCCCTCCACTTT CASSQEQWDNSPLHF
TRBJ1-1 TRBD1 TRBV20-1 few TGCAGGGGACAGGGGGGCACTGAAGCTTTCTTT CRGQGGTEAFF
TRBJ2-7 TRBD2 TRBV28 NA TGTGCCAGCAGTTCCCCCGCGGAAGGGAGGGAACAGTACTTC CASSSPAEGREQYF
TRBJ1-5 NA TRBV28 few TGTGCCAGCAGCCGGGCGGGGGGGGTCTATCAGCCCCAGCATTTT CASSRAGGVYQPQHF
TRBJ2-3 TRBD2 TRBV20-1 NA TGCAGTGCCAGTCAGCGGGAGAGTAGCACAGATACGCAGTATTTT CSASQRESSTDTQYF
TRBJ1-1 NA TRBV5-6 NA TGTGCCAGCAGCTTGCGGGGAAGGACTGAAGCTTTCTTT CASSLRGRTEAFF
TRBJ2-6 NA TRBV6-5 NA TGTGCCAGCAGGGGAGTAGGCTCTGGGGCCAACGTCCTGACTTTC CASRGVGSGANVLTF
TRBJ1-1 NA TRBV10-1 NA TGCGCCAGCTCCCTTGGCGGGGGGCGAGGATCGGGCACTGAAGCTTTCTTT CASSLGGGRGSGTEAFF
TRBJ2-7 NA TRBV9 once TGTGCCAGCAGCGGAGCCTACGAGCAGTACTTC CASSGAYEQYF
TRBJ2-3 NA TRBV7-2 NA TGTGCCAGCAGCTTGTCAGGTGTTGTTAGCACAGATACGCAGTATTTT CASSLSGVVSTDTQYF
TRBJ2-3 TRBD2 TRBV7-2 NA TGTGCCAGCAGCGCGAGACTAGCGGGAGGCCCCGATACGCAGTATTTT CASSARLAGGPDTQYF
TRBJ2-5 TRBD2 TRBV27 NA TGTGTTGCTGGGGGACTAGCGGCAAGAGAGGCCCAGTACTTC CVAGGLAAREAQYF
TRBJ1-1 TRBD1 TRBV15 NA TGTGCCACCAGCCTACAGGGGGCTCCCTGGGGTGAAGCTTTCTTT CATSLQGAPWGEAFF
TRBJ1-4 NA TRBV19 NA TGTGCCAGTAGTATTCCCGGACAGTTTACCCCTAAACTGTTTTTT CASSIPGQFTPKLFF
TRBJ1-3 NA TRBV29-1 NA TGCAGCGTCGGAGACGGTGCTTACGGAAACACCATATATTTT CSVGDGAYGNTIYF